The 6 T cell receptor beta chains given below trace back to one sample, sequenced in a study of cytomegalovirus exposure and HLA in healthy donors. Researchers ran the PCR with 60 Vbeta and 13 Jbeta primers. Method: immunoSEQ multiplex PCR; TCRdb's copy keeps in-frame clones and lacks some. Among fewer than 90,000 clones listed, over 75% were seen once. What was sequenced was PBMCs. The receptors here all came from a human donor in good health.

The rearrangement links TRBV2 to TRBJ1-4; possibly TRBD1 for D (6 bases). The germline V and J ends were trimmed by 6 bases and 0 bases, with 14 bases remaining between them. Germline V CDR1 and CDR2: SNHLY, FYNNEI. This CDR3 has 16 residues. This chain's CDR3 is CASRLEGGATNEKLFF. The CDR3, as DNA: TGTGCCAGCAGGCTTGAGGGGGGGGCAACTAATGAAAAACTGTTTTTT.

V and J are TRBV28 and TRBJ1-5, with 10 bases fitting TRBD1. CDR3 length: 16 amino acids. The junction had 7 bases not matched to a gene; V was cut back by 3 bases and J by 5 bases. Germline V gene data show CDR1 as MDHEN and CDR2 as SYDVKM. CDR3 in DNA: TGTGCCAGCAGTTTCTCCGGGACAGGGGCTTATCAGCCCCAGCATTTT. Amino acid sequence: CASSFSGTGAYQPQHF.

The J gene is TRBJ1-1, the V gene TRBV12-5; no clear D. The V and J ends lost 3 bases and 0 bases respectively, with 11 bases between them. This CDR3 contains 15 residues. CDR1 and CDR2 (germline): LGHNT, FRNRAP. CDR3 DNA: TGTGCTAGTGGTTTACCAGGTCCTATGAACACTGAAGCTTTCTTT. Residues: CASGLPGPMNTEAFF.

V is TRBV29-1 and J is TRBJ1-1; tentatively, D is TRBD1 (6 bases). The CDR3 extends over 11 amino acids. Trimming cost V 6 bases and J 7 bases, with 12 bases left between them. Germline CDR1 SQVTM, CDR2 ANQGSEA. The CDR3 spells CSVGETGEAFF. The CDR3 bases are TGCAGCGTAGGCGAGACAGGTGAAGCTTTCTTT. Drawing the rest from reference TRBV29-1 and TRBJ1-1, the complete variable domain is SAVISQKPSRDICQRGTSLTIQCQVDSQVTMMFWYRQQPGQSLTLIATANQGSEATYESGFVIDKFPISRPNLTFSTLTVSNMSPEDSSIYLCSVGETGEAFFGQGTRLTVV.

This chain links TRBV7-2 with TRBJ2-5; possible D gene TRBD1, 5 bases. Trimming stripped 6 bases from V and 1 base from J, with 9 bases between. Per the germline V gene, CDR1 is SGHTA and CDR2 is FQGNSA. This CDR3 comprises 13 residues. CDR3 DNA: TGTGCCAGCAGTAGGGGAACCCAAGAGACCCAGTACTTC. Its translation: CASSRGTQETQYF.

V gene TRBV6-6 combines with J gene TRBJ1-1; D is ambiguous. The CDR3 totals 11 residues. V gave up 10 bases and J gave up 2 bases, with 8 bases separating them. Per germline, CDR1 MNHNY and CDR2 SVGAGI (reference sequence). The CDR3 nucleotides are TGTGCCATCCATCAAAACACTGAAGCTTTCTTT. Translating gives CAIHQNTEAFF.